These 23 T cell receptor delta chains were all obtained from the same sample, sequenced in a study of Vδ1+ human thymocytes (dated by TCRdb to 2016 to 2019). These receptors have no identified antigens. General findings and caveats noted by the study authors: Unlike the oligoclonal repertoires in peripheral blood, the thymic TRG and TRD repertoires appeared highly polyclonal, with Gaussian CDR3 length distributions.

Instrument used: Illumina MiSeq. RNA extraction was carried out with the RNeasy mini kit, and reverse transcription was then done using Superscript III. Multiplex PCR was used to generate CDR3 amplicons, with pooled V-gene forward primers and a constant-region reverse primer carrying Illumina adaptor overhangs. TCRdb reran clone calling on the public reads with CATT; rows sharing one DNA sequence were then combined. The table for this sample lists roughly 56,000 delta-chain clones; over 13% of them were counted only once. Of the sample, about 0.4% is held by the ten largest clones. The specimen sequenced was Vdelta1+ gamma-delta thymocytes from the thymus. The meaning of the sample's cell subset or site label: FACS-sorted CD3+ TCRalphabeta- TCRVdelta1+ TCRVdelta2- thymocytes. The receptors originated from a girl under three years old who had congenital heart surgery.

This clone was picked up a small number of times. The chain joins TRDV1 to TRDJ1, with D perhaps TRDD3 (6 bases). The CDR3 contains 19 residues. V lost 0 bases, J lost 2 bases, and 22 bases lay in between. Germline V gene data show CDR1 as TSWWSYY and CDR2 as QGS. CDR3 amino acids: CALGELAYWAPRGTDKLIF. As DNA, the CDR3 is TGTGCTCTTGGGGAACTAGCGTACTGGGCCCCCAGGGGGACCGATAAACTCATCTTT.

This clone appeared a few times. This chain uses TRDV1 with TRDJ1, with 8 nucleotides matching TRDD2. Germline CDR1 and CDR2: TSWWSYY and QGS. The CDR3 consists of 14 residues. V lost 3 bases, J lost 7 bases, and 7 bases stayed unmatched. CDR3 protein: CALGDQLPTIKLIF. The DNA for the CDR3 is TGTGCTCTTGGGGACCAACTTCCTACCATTAAACTCATCTTT.

For this clone: Additional DNA sequences in this sample encode the identical CDR3. V and J are TRAV29/DV5 and TRDJ1, with TRDD3 matching over 10 bases. Germline-derived CDR1 and CDR2 are NSMFDY and ISSIKDK. The CDR3 has 21 residues. The CDR3 coding sequence is TGTGCCGCTAGGCCTTCCTGCATTACTGGGGGATCCGCGGGTAACACCGATAAACTCATCTTT. It yields the protein CAARPSCITGGSAGNTDKLIF.

This clone was seen just once. The gene calls are TRDV1 and TRDJ1, with D possibly matching TRDD3 (7 bases). The CDR3 length is 19 residues. The germline CDR1 and CDR2 sequences are TSWWSYY and QGS. V was cut by 2 bases and J by 6 bases, with 28 bases left in between. The CDR3 reads CALGEARSYPSGGLNKLIF. The DNA of the CDR3 is TGTGCTCTTGGGGAAGCTCGATCCTACCCATCTGGGGGGCTAAATAAACTCATCTTT.

V is TRDV1 and J is TRDJ1; the match to TRDD3 covers 7 bases. With 4 bases clipped from V and 0 bases from J, the junction kept 11 bases outside the gene matches. The V gene's germline CDR1 is TSWWSYY and CDR2 QGS. The length of the CDR3 is 17 residues. CDR3 protein: CALGATGRDTYTDKLIF. The CDR3 bases are TGTGCTCTTGGGGCCACGGGTAGGGATACTTACACCGATAAACTCATCTTT.

The chain joins TRDV1 to TRDJ1; 12 bases are shared with TRDD3. V shed 2 bases and J 3 bases; nucleotides not matched to a gene: 13. The CDR3 consists of 19 residues. Per germline, CDR1 TSWWSYY and CDR2 QGS. The CDR3 loop is CALGEKSTGTGGYSDKLIF. CDR3 nucleotides: TGTGCTCTTGGGGAAAAGTCTACGGGGACTGGGGGATACTCCGATAAACTCATCTTT.

This chain uses TRDV1 with TRDJ1; 7 bases are a match to TRDD3. Looked up from germline, CDR1 is TSWWSYY and CDR2 is QGS. The CDR3 is 21 amino acids. The ends lost 4 bases at V and 0 bases at J; junction bases unmatched: 23. Here the CDR3 DNA reads TGTGCTCTTGGGGCCCATATCCCCTATTACTTCTCCTGGGGGTACACCGATAAACTCATCTTT. Translation gives CALGAHIPYYFSWGYTDKLIF.

Only a few counts were recorded for this clone. The chain recombines TRDV1 with TRDJ1, with 8 bases identical to TRDD3. This CDR3 is 21 amino acids long. Germline CDR1 and CDR2: TSWWSYY and QGS. The ends lost 0 bases at V and 1 base at J; junction bases unmatched: 19. The CDR3 protein is CALGELLPPVGDLDGTDKLIF. For the CDR3, the DNA is TGTGCTCTTGGGGAACTCCTTCCACCTGTGGGGGATTTGGATGGCACCGATAAACTCATCTTT.

The V call is TRDV1, the J call TRDJ1, with 13 bases aligning to TRDD3. Germline V gene lookup returns CDR1 TSWWSYY and CDR2 QGS. The junction had 21 bases not matched to a gene; V was cut back by 0 bases and J by 5 bases. There are 22 residues in the CDR3. The CDR3 DNA is TGTGCTCTTGGGGAACTTACACTATCCTACTGGGGGATACGCAAACAAGGGGATAAACTCATCTTT. Amino acid sequence: CALGELTLSYWGIRKQGDKLIF.

The chain carries TRDV1 and TRDJ1; TRDD3 matches 13 bases. The CDR3 contains 23 residues. After removal of 2 bases from V and 1 base from J, the junction contained 22 bases not matched to a gene. CDR1 is TSWWSYY, CDR2 QGS, per germline. CDR3: CALGEGGPIDAYWGIRCTDKLIF. The CDR3 DNA follows: TGTGCTCTTGGGGAAGGGGGTCCTATTGATGCGTACTGGGGGATACGATGCACCGATAAACTCATCTTT.

In this sample, this clone turned up a few times. The J gene is TRDJ1, the V gene TRDV1; the match to TRDD3 covers 9 bases. Trimming removed 0 bases from V and 0 bases from J; junction bases left unmatched: 14. This CDR3 has 20 residues. In germline, CDR1 is TSWWSYY, CDR2 QGS. The CDR3 reads CALGELLNFTGGPHTDKLIF. CDR3 nucleotide sequence: TGTGCTCTTGGGGAACTACTTAACTTTACTGGGGGACCCCACACCGATAAACTCATCTTT.

This clone was observed a handful of times. The rearrangement links TRDV3 to TRDJ3, with D unclear. V was clipped by 5 bases and J by 1 base, with 18 bases between them. Germline V gene data show CDR1 as TVYSNPD and CDR2 as GDNSRS (reference sequence). The CDR3 has 17 amino acids. The CDR3 reads CAPRTGLSSWDTRQMFF. DNA for the CDR3: TGTGCCCCCCGGACGGGGCTTTCTTCCTGGGACACCCGACAGATGTTTTTC. Looking up the rest from reference TRDV3 and TRDJ3 gives the full variable domain: CDKVTQSSPDQTVASGSEVVLLCTYDTVYSNPDLFWYRIRPDYSFQFVFYGDNSRSEGADFTQGRFSVKHILTQKAFHLVISPVRTEDSATYYCAPRTGLSSWDTRQMFFGTGIKLFVEP.

This clone has just a few counts. The chain is built from TRDV1 and TRDJ1; D is possibly TRDD2 or TRDD3 (6 bases each). Trimming took off 6 bases at V and 1 base at J, with 33 bases between the two ends. The CDR3 is 21 residues long. Germline-derived CDR1 and CDR2 are TSWWSYY and QGS. The CDR3 region has the DNA TGTGCTCTTGGATTCAGGCCTTCCCAGACAGGCAGAGGGATAATCACCGATAAACTCATCTTT. Encoded protein: CALGFRPSQTGRGIITDKLIF.

A few counts support this clone. This chain uses TRDV1 with TRDJ1; 12 nucleotides agree with TRDD3. Germline V gene sequence: CDR1 TSWWSYY, CDR2 QGS. The CDR3 has 22 residues. Germline trimming cut 1 base from V and 0 bases from J; bases unmatched to any gene: 18. The CDR3 nucleotides are TGTGCTCTTGGGGAACGCGACCTCCCCCCGATTACTGGGGGATACCACACCGATAAACTCATCTTT. Amino acids: CALGERDLPPITGGYHTDKLIF.

This clone came up a few times. The chain has TRDV1 and TRDJ1; TRDD3 agrees at 9 bases. Trimming cost V 1 base and J 10 bases; bases outside gene matches: 16. The germline V gene has CDR1 TSWWSYY and CDR2 QGS. The CDR3 length is 17 residues. In DNA, the CDR3 is TGTGCTCTTGGGGAACGGTCCTACTCCCACTGGGGGACAAGACTCATCTTT. Translating it yields CALGERSYSHWGTRLIF.

This clone was detected only a few times. The genes are TRDV1 and TRDJ1, with D uncertain. V lost 4 bases, J lost 0 bases, and 21 bases lay in between. This CDR3 has 18 residues. The germline CDR1 and CDR2 sequences are TSWWSYY and QGS. The CDR3 reads CALGAHTTTSTYTDKLIF. The DNA for the CDR3 is TGTGCTCTTGGGGCCCACACTACTACAAGTACGTACACCGATAAACTCATCTTT.

V gene TRDV1 combines with J gene TRDJ1; 12 bases align to TRDD3. Germline V gene sequence: CDR1 TSWWSYY, CDR2 QGS. CDR3 length: 19 residues. J gave up 2 bases and V 8 bases, and 18 bases lay outside the gene matches. The CDR3 bases are TGTGCTCTTAGGGTATTGGCCTTCCTGGGGGATACGGGGACCGATAAACTCATCTTT. It is translated as CALRVLAFLGDTGTDKLIF.

The chain uses TRDV1 and TRDJ1, with a weak D call TRDD3 (6 bases). CDR3 length: 20 amino acids. Germline values: CDR1 TSWWSYY, CDR2 QGS. The V end lost 2 bases, the J end lost 4 bases, and 29 bases lay between the germline ends. In DNA form, the CDR3 reads TGTGCTCTTGGGGAATGGCCTCCCCGTAGGTCATTACTGGGACACGATAAACTCATCTTT. Protein sequence: CALGEWPPRRSLLGHDKLIF.

The rearrangement joins TRDV1 to TRDJ1; a weak D match, TRDD3 (6 bases). The V gene lost 4 bases and the J gene lost 9 bases, with 42 bases spanning the gap. This CDR3 has 22 residues. Per the germline V gene, CDR1 is TSWWSYY and CDR2 is QGS. The CDR3 bases are TGTGCTCTTGGGGCTCGCAAGGGCCCACCAGGCATGCTGGGGATCCCATCCGGACAACTCATCTTT. This sequence encodes CALGARKGPPGMLGIPSGQLIF.

This sequence joins TRDV1 and TRDJ1, with 9 positions matching TRDD3. The CDR3 has 18 residues. Germline assignment: CDR1 TSWWSYY and CDR2 QGS. V lost 3 bases, J lost 2 bases, and 13 bases stayed unmatched. DNA for the CDR3: TGTGCTCTTGGGGATTCTACGGTCTGGGGGATTGGTACCGATAAACTCATCTTT. Residues: CALGDSTVWGIGTDKLIF.

The genes are TRDV1 and TRDJ1, with 8 bases that match TRDD3. CDR1 TSWWSYY and CDR2 QGS come from the germline V gene. The CDR3 spans 20 residues. V dropped 4 bases and J dropped 1; count of bases not matched to a gene: 20. The DNA for the CDR3 is TGTGCTCTTGGGGCGCCGCCTTCTCTGAACGCCTGGGGGACCACCGATAAACTCATCTTT. This encodes CALGAPPSLNAWGTTDKLIF.

The V gene is TRDV1, the J gene TRDJ1, with TRDD3 matching 13 bases. Germline V gene sequence: CDR1 TSWWSYY, CDR2 QGS. The J segment lost 0 bases and the V segment lost 1 base, leaving 14 bases of the junction unmatched. CDR3 length: 21 residues. The chain's CDR3 is CALGEPIFLTGGYAYTDKLIF. In nucleotides, the CDR3 is TGTGCTCTTGGGGAACCAATTTTCCTTACTGGGGGATACGCGTACACCGATAAACTCATCTTT.

In this sample, this clone turned up a few times. The genes are TRDV1 and TRDJ1; D is possibly TRDD3 (6 bases). The CDR3 spans 18 residues. The germline gives CDR1 TSWWSYY, CDR2 QGS. The ends were cut back, 5 bases at V and 5 bases at J, with 27 bases in the middle. This CDR3 reads CALGTRMLGGRIADKLIF. CDR3 bases: TGTGCTCTTGGGACGCGGATGTTGGGGGGTAGAATCGCAGATAAACTCATCTTT.